The 15 T cell receptor beta chains below were found in one sample sequenced in a study of graft-versus-host responses after intestinal transplantation. No cognate antigen is known for these TCRs. Clones were read by immunoSEQ multiplex PCR, and TCRdb kept only the in-frame ones, dropping some. Counted here are tens of thousands of clones, 70% to 90% occurring once; the ten biggest clones make up around 2.3%. The material was unstimulated CD8+ T cells sorted from spleen or lymph node cells, obtained before intestinal transplant. These receptors were taken from a human donor who received an intestinal transplant.

V and J are TRBV27 and TRBJ2-2; 8 bases match TRBD2. Germline CDR1 is MNHEY and CDR2 is SMNVEV (reference sequence). V lost 7 bases to trimming and J lost 4 bases; unmatched junction nucleotides: 8. There are 15 residues in the CDR3. DNA for the CDR3: TGTGCCAGCAACCACGGGGGGGCAGCCACCGGGGAGCTGTTTTTT. Residues: CASNHGGAATGELFF.

The gene calls are TRBV5-5 and TRBJ1-6; 9 nucleotides agree with TRBD1. The J segment lost 10 bases and the V segment lost 0 bases, leaving 11 bases of the junction unmatched. The CDR3 length is 17 residues. Germline CDR1 and CDR2: SGHKS and YYEKEE (reference sequence). The CDR3 is CASSLVWLTGGKSPLHF. CDR3 sequence (DNA): TGTGCCAGCAGCTTGGTATGGTTGACAGGGGGAAAATCACCCCTCCACTTT.

In nucleotides, the CDR3 is TGTGCCAGCTCACTTCGCGCCGGGACAGGGCGTTCACCCCTCCACTTT. This gives the protein CASSLRAGTGRSPLHF. The rearrangement uses TRBV18 and TRBJ1-6, with 9 bases identical to TRBD1. The CDR3 contains 16 residues. J lost 9 bases, V lost 4 bases, and 10 bases had no gene match. The germline V gene encodes CDR1 KGHSH and CDR2 LQKENI.

The chain recombines TRBV9 with TRBJ2-3; a weak D match, TRBD1 (5 bases). The V and J ends lost 0 bases and 6 bases respectively, with 11 bases between them. This CDR3 is 14 amino acids long. The germline CDR1 and CDR2 sequences are SGDLS and YYNGEE. Written as DNA, the CDR3 is TGTGCCAGCAGCGTAGATATCAGGGTGGATACGCAGTATTTT. Translated: CASSVDIRVDTQYF.

The rearrangement joins TRBV7-6 to TRBJ2-3; tentative D call: TRBD1 (6 bases). The germline gives CDR1 SGHVS, CDR2 FNYEAQ. V lost 1 base to trimming and J lost 2 bases, with 7 bases between them. The CDR3 consists of 14 residues. The CDR3 region is CASSLDRVTDTQYF. The CDR3, as DNA: TGTGCCAGCAGCTTAGACAGGGTCACAGATACGCAGTATTTT.

V usage is TRBV7-9 and J usage is TRBJ2-7; no firm D call. This CDR3 is built from 14 residues. The V end lost 1 base, the J end lost 4 bases, and 11 bases lay between the germline ends. The V gene's germline CDR1 is SEHNR and CDR2 FQNEAQ (reference sequence). CDR3 amino acids: CASSLGGRQYEQYF. The CDR3 bases are TGTGCCAGCAGCTTAGGTGGCAGACAATACGAGCAGTACTTC.

The V and J genes are TRBV6-1 and TRBJ2-6, with TRBD2 matching 7 bases. V lost 4 bases and J lost 4; bases outside the gene matches: 16. The CDR3 consists of 19 residues. The germline gives CDR1 MNHNS, CDR2 SASEGT. The CDR3 nucleotides read TGTGCCAGCAGTGGGGCGGTAGGGGAGGGCTCGAGAGGGGCCAACGTCCTGACTTTC. Amino acid sequence: CASSGAVGEGSRGANVLTF.

This clone was recorded only once. The chain couples TRBV28 to TRBJ2-7; TRBD2 matches at 9 bases. The CDR3 totals 16 residues. Germline V gene sequence: CDR1 MDHEN, CDR2 SYDVKM. Trimming at V came to 6 bases and at J to 0 bases, leaving 9 bases not matched to a gene. Here the CDR3 DNA reads TGTGCCAGCAGACCCCTCATAGCGGGGGCCTCCTACGAGCAGTACTTC. Amino acids: CASRPLIAGASYEQYF.

This chain joins TRBV10-3 and TRBJ2-1, with 11 bases lining up with TRBD2. Germline CDR1 is ENHRY and CDR2 is SYGVKD. Losses at the gene ends were 1 base for V and 5 bases for J; bases not matched to a gene: 1. The CDR3 is 15 residues long. The CDR3 spells CAISELLAGDNEQFF. The CDR3, as DNA: TGTGCCATCAGTGAGTTACTAGCGGGAGACAATGAGCAGTTCTTC.

CDR3 nucleotide sequence: TGTGCCAGCAGTACGGGACTAGGCGGTGAGCAGTTCTTC. Its translation is CASSTGLGGEQFF. The chain joins TRBV25-1 to TRBJ2-1; 8 positions agree with TRBD2. The CDR3 extends over 13 amino acids. Germline CDR1 is MGHDK and CDR2 is SYGVNS. Trimming took 5 bases from V and 9 from J; bases not matched to a gene: 6.

This chain connects TRBV20-1 to TRBJ2-1; D gene unclear. Germline CDR1 DFQATT, CDR2 SNEGSKA (reference sequence). CDR3 size: 11 residues. Trimming cost V 5 bases and J 5 bases, with 7 bases left between them. Written as DNA, the CDR3 is TGCAGTGCTCTCCACAACAATGAGCAGTTCTTC. Amino acid sequence: CSALHNNEQFF.

The chain links TRBV5-4 to TRBJ2-3, with D possibly being TRBD2 (6 bases). Germline assignment: CDR1 SGHNT and CDR2 YYREEE (reference sequence). V was clipped by 1 base and J by 1 base, with 10 bases between them. CDR3 length: 15 residues. The CDR3 DNA sequence: TGTGCCAGCAGCTTGATATGGGAGGGCACAGATACGCAGTATTTT. Its protein product is CASSLIWEGTDTQYF.

This clone was picked up one time. This chain joins TRBV27 and TRBJ1-2, with a weak D call TRBD1 (6 bases). Germline V gives CDR1 MNHEY, CDR2 SMNVEV (reference sequence). This CDR3 is 14 amino acids long. Deletions cut 5 bases from V and 8 bases from J, with 18 bases between. The CDR3 DNA is TGTGCCAGCAGTCCTACAGGGTCTCCAGGCGGCTACACCTTC. Encoded protein: CASSPTGSPGGYTF.

The chain recombines TRBV9 with TRBJ2-2; TRBD1 might be the D (6 bases). The CDR3 covers 15 residues. V was cut by 0 bases and J by 3 bases, with 9 bases left in between. CDR1 SGDLS and CDR2 YYNGEE come from the germline V gene. The CDR3, as DNA: TGTGCCAGCAGCGTAGAGGGGGTATACACCGGGGAGCTGTTTTTT. It translates to CASSVEGVYTGELFF.

V and J are TRBV5-4 and TRBJ2-1; 9 nucleotides match TRBD1. The CDR3 extends over 15 amino acids. V lost 4 bases, J lost 8 bases, and 10 bases stayed unmatched. Germline V gives CDR1 SGHNT, CDR2 YYREEE (reference sequence). CDR3 loop: CASSLVQGAEDEQFF. The CDR3 DNA reads TGTGCCAGCAGCCTAGTACAGGGGGCGGAAGATGAGCAGTTCTTC.